The present entry profiles one T cell receptor beta chain with its context. No antigen is known for it. The authors ran the assay at deep level. Libraries were prepared by immunoSEQ multiplex PCR; TCRdb keeps only in-frame clonotypes and omits some of them. The data contain millions of clones, 90% to 95% of them singletons. Healthy HIV-negative adults with no recent acute infections or vaccinations were recruited as donors. This record comes from a study of shared clonotypes between healthy human individuals. The CDR3 has 10 amino acids. Germline lookup yields CDR1 DFQATT and CDR2 SNEGSKA (reference sequence). Trimming removed 5 bases at V and 6 bases at J, with 8 bases between. Study observations and caveats: Relative to memory subsets, naive subsets generally showed larger estimated richness.

The TCR originated in a man aged 18 to 30 in good health. Some clones in this sample may be carry-over from other donors' samples. This chain joins TRBV20-1 and TRBJ2-7, with D perhaps TRBD2 (6 bases). The specimen sequenced was naive CD4+ T cells from PBMCs. Sample subset: CD45RA+ positively selected. CDR3 sequence (DNA): TGCAGTGCTGGGACTCTCGAGCAGTACTTC. Residues: CSAGTLEQYF.